These 23 T cell receptor beta chains were all obtained from the same sample, sequenced in a study of blood T cell repertoires in COVID-19. Only in-frame clones appear in the TCRdb table, and some are missing; sequencing was by immunoSEQ multiplex PCR. The sample includes approximately 150,000 clones, around 86% of them seen just once. Sequences were obtained from peripheral blood. These receptors all come from a man aged 65 to 85 with acute or convalescent COVID-19.

The chain couples TRBV9 to TRBJ2-2, with TRBD2 matching 7 bases. The CDR3 has 15 amino acids. Per germline, CDR1 SGDLS and CDR2 YYNGEE. Trimming at V came to 1 base and at J to 4 bases, leaving 4 bases not matched to a gene. In DNA form, the CDR3 reads TGTGCCAGCAGCGTAACGGGAGGAAGCACCGGGGAGCTGTTTTTT. Translation gives CASSVTGGSTGELFF.

CDR3 nucleotides: TGTGCCAGCAGTTACTCGCAGGGGTCCACTGAAGCTTTCTTT. It is translated as CASSYSQGSTEAFF. V is TRBV6-2 or TRBV6-3 and J is TRBJ1-1, with D possibly TRBD1 on 6 matching bases. The CDR3 contains 14 residues. Germline V gene sequence: CDR1 MNHEY, CDR2 SVGEGT. Trimming stripped 0 bases from V and 4 bases from J, with 9 bases between.

This chain joins TRBV7-3 and TRBJ2-1; 7 bases match TRBD1. Germline CDR1 and CDR2: SGHTA and FQGTGA. The CDR3 runs 15 residues. The V segment lost 4 bases and the J segment 8 bases; nucleotides outside the gene matches: 11. The CDR3 loop reads CASSSDDRVNHEQFF. Written as DNA, the CDR3 is TGTGCCAGCAGCTCCGACGACAGGGTTAACCATGAGCAGTTCTTC.

The chain has TRBV5-4 and TRBJ2-7; 7 bases agree with TRBD2. CDR1 SGHNT and CDR2 YYREEE come from the germline V gene (reference sequence). There are 15 residues in the CDR3. With 1 base clipped from V and 3 bases from J, the junction kept 7 bases outside the gene matches. The CDR3 region has the DNA TGTGCCAGCAGCTTGAGCGTCTCTAGCGGCTACGAGCAGTACTTC. It codes for CASSLSVSSGYEQYF.

The chain links TRBV29-1 to TRBJ2-7; 9 bases fit TRBD1. The CDR3 totals 14 residues. The germline V gene has CDR1 SQVTM and CDR2 ANQGSEA. The J segment lost 3 bases and the V segment lost 6 bases, leaving 9 bases of the junction unmatched. The CDR3 loop is CSVRRTGAYYEQYF. DNA for the CDR3: TGCAGCGTCCGGAGGACAGGGGCGTACTACGAGCAGTACTTC.

The rearrangement links TRBV14 to TRBJ2-7; weak D call: TRBD1 (5 bases). CDR3 length: 15 amino acids. V was clipped by 0 bases and J by 6 bases, with 15 bases between them. Germline loops: CDR1 SGHDN, CDR2 FVKESK. CDR3 region: CASSQDPQGKAEQYF. CDR3 sequence (DNA): TGTGCCAGCAGCCAAGATCCTCAGGGTAAGGCCGAGCAGTACTTC.

V and J are TRBV29-1 and TRBJ1-1, with 8 bases aligning to TRBD1. CDR3 length equals 14 residues. Losses at the gene ends were 4 bases for V and 5 bases for J; bases not matched to a gene: 9. Germline lookup yields CDR1 SQVTM and CDR2 ANQGSEA. CDR3 nucleotide sequence: TGCAGCGTTGGGCAGGGGGCGAGTAGGACTGAAGCTTTCTTT. Translation gives CSVGQGASRTEAFF.

The CDR3 sequence: CASTLGLAGTDTQYF. The CDR3 coding sequence is TGTGCCAGCACCCTAGGCCTAGCGGGGACAGATACGCAGTATTTT. The chain uses TRBV6-6 and TRBJ2-3; 9 bases are shared with TRBD2. Germline values: CDR1 MNHNY, CDR2 SVGAGI (reference sequence). V dropped 7 bases and J dropped 3; count of bases not matched to a gene: 8. CDR3 length equals 15 residues.

This clone was picked up a small number of times. V usage is TRBV18 and J usage is TRBJ1-6; 8 nucleotides align to TRBD1. Germline V CDR1 and CDR2: KGHSH, LQKENI. V gave up 6 bases and J gave up 4 bases; unmatched junction bases: 8. CDR3 length equals 16 residues. The CDR3 bases are TGTGCCAGCTCCCAAGGGACAGGTGATTATAATTCACCCCTCCACTTT. It is translated as CASSQGTGDYNSPLHF. The variable domain in full, completed from reference TRBV18 and TRBJ1-6, reads NAGVMQNPRHLVRRRGQEARLRCSPMKGHSHVYWYRQLPEEGLKFMVYLQKENIIDESGMPKERFSAEFPKEGPSILRIQQVVRGDSAAYFCASSQGTGDYNSPLHFGNGTRLTVT.

The genes are TRBV29-1 and TRBJ2-1; D is perhaps TRBD2 (6 bases). CDR1 and CDR2 from the germline V gene are SQVTM and ANQGSEA. The CDR3 has 15 residues. The V gene lost 1 base and the J gene lost 3 bases, with 13 bases spanning the gap. CDR3 DNA: TGCAGCGTTGAAGGGGGCGGGATGCACTACAATGAGCAGTTCTTC. This translates into CSVEGGGMHYNEQFF.

This chain connects TRBV18 to TRBJ1-2, with D uncertain. Trimming took 6 bases from V and 6 from J, leaving 14 bases between them. CDR1 is KGHSH and CDR2 is LQKENI in the germline V gene. The CDR3 spans 13 residues. In DNA form, the CDR3 reads TGTGCCAGCTCCCCGAGGGCCCGGGATGGCTACACCTTC. This encodes CASSPRARDGYTF.

This rearrangement joins TRBV6-2 or TRBV6-3 to TRBJ1-1, with 9 bases that match TRBD1. V shed 2 bases and J 2 bases; nucleotides not matched to a gene: 3. This CDR3 comprises 15 residues. Germline loops: CDR1 MNHEY, CDR2 SVGEGT. CDR3 region: CASSYQGQGNTEAFF. The CDR3 DNA reads TGTGCCAGCAGTTACCAGGGACAGGGCAACACTGAAGCTTTCTTT.

The chain links TRBV19 to TRBJ2-5, with a possible D match to TRBD2 (6 bases). V lost 1 base and J 2 bases, leaving 8 bases between the germline ends. Germline CDR1 is LNHDA and CDR2 is SQIVND (reference sequence). The CDR3 runs to 14 residues. The CDR3 region has the DNA TGTGCCAGTAGTATAGTACGGGGGCAAGAGACCCAGTACTTC. Protein product: CASSIVRGQETQYF. The full variable domain, with the rest looked up from reference TRBV19 and TRBJ2-5, is DGGITQSPKYLFRKEGQNVTLSCEQNLNHDAMYWYRQDPGQGLRLIYYSQIVNDFQKGDIAEGYSVSREKKESFPLTVTSAQKNPTAFYLCASSIVRGQETQYFGPGTRLLVL.

V usage is TRBV19 and J usage is TRBJ2-7; D gene ambiguous. The CDR3 runs to 11 residues. V was cut by 3 bases and J by 5 bases, with 5 bases left in between. The V gene's germline CDR1 is LNHDA and CDR2 SQIVND (reference sequence). The CDR3 loop is CASSIGHEQYF. As DNA, the CDR3 is TGTGCCAGTAGTATTGGCCACGAGCAGTACTTC.

The chain employs TRBV3-1 (or the pseudogene TRBV3-2) and TRBJ2-5; 11 nucleotides agree with TRBD2. Germline V gene data show CDR1 as LGHDT and CDR2 as YNNKEL (reference sequence). J gave up 14 bases and V 4 bases, and 6 bases lay outside the gene matches. The CDR3 runs 12 residues. CDR3 DNA: TGTGCCAGCAGCCCCCCGGGACTAGCGGCTTACTTC. This gives the protein CASSPPGLAAYF.

There are a few counts of this clone. V usage is TRBV13 and J usage is TRBJ2-5, with TRBD1 identical over 8 bases. This CDR3 comprises 16 residues. The V segment lost 1 base and the J segment 2 bases; nucleotides outside the gene matches: 6. Germline assignment: CDR1 PRHDT and CDR2 FYEKMQ (reference sequence). The CDR3 DNA reads as TGTGCCAGCAGCTTAGACCTCGGACAGGGACAAGAGACCCAGTACTTC. It is translated as CASSLDLGQGQETQYF.

This sequence joins TRBV6-2 or TRBV6-3 and TRBJ2-2; 10 positions match TRBD2. Per the germline V gene, CDR1 is MNHEY and CDR2 is SVGEGT. Trimming cost V 6 bases and J 3 bases; bases outside gene matches: 4. The CDR3 is 15 amino acids. CDR3 sequence reads: CASSLGLAYTGELFF. The CDR3 DNA reads as TGTGCCAGCAGCCTGGGACTAGCGTACACCGGGGAGCTGTTTTTT.

The chain links TRBV2 to TRBJ2-1; 10 bases line up with TRBD1. The CDR3 runs 15 residues. Germline-derived CDR1 and CDR2 are SNHLY and FYNNEI. V lost 6 bases to trimming and J lost 2 bases; unmatched junction nucleotides: 4. The DNA of the CDR3 is TGTGCCAGCAGCCTGACAGGGGGCGCCTACAATGAGCAGTTCTTC. It codes for CASSLTGGAYNEQFF.

The chain uses TRBV28 and TRBJ2-5; TRBD1 agrees at 7 bases. V trimming: 5 bases; J trimming: 4 bases; junction bases outside the gene matches: 10. CDR1 is MDHEN, CDR2 SYDVKM, per germline. This CDR3 has 15 residues. CDR3 in amino acids: CASSARDSFVETQYF. CDR3 DNA sequence: TGTGCCAGCAGTGCCCGGGACAGTTTTGTAGAGACCCAGTACTTC.

The chain combines TRBV25-1 with TRBJ1-1, with D hard to call. V was pared by 0 bases and J by 0 bases, with 17 bases between. The CDR3 length is 18 residues. Germline values: CDR1 MGHDK, CDR2 SYGVNS. The CDR3 DNA is TGTGCCAGCAGTGAATATATTCAAACTAGGACCGTGAACACTGAAGCTTTCTTT. This sequence encodes CASSEYIQTRTVNTEAFF.

The rearrangement links TRBV3-1 (or the pseudogene TRBV3-2) to TRBJ2-1; 11 bases align to TRBD2. The CDR3 has 16 residues. Germline-derived CDR1 and CDR2 are LGHDT and YNNKEL (reference sequence). V shed 3 bases and J 7 bases; nucleotides not matched to a gene: 8. The CDR3 nucleotides read TGTGCCAGCAGCCACTTTAGCGGGAGGGCCCGTAATGAGCAGTTCTTC. Protein sequence: CASSHFSGRARNEQFF.

J is TRBJ2-3 and V is TRBV11-2, with TRBD2 matching 12 bases. The ends lost 5 bases at V and 6 bases at J; junction bases unmatched: 6. The germline V gene encodes CDR1 SGHAT and CDR2 FQNNGV. This CDR3 contains 15 residues. CDR3 DNA: TGTGCCAGCAGCCCGGGACTAGCGGGCATGGATACGCAGTATTTT. Translation: CASSPGLAGMDTQYF.

The chain recombines TRBV15 with TRBJ2-1; maybe TRBD1 (5 bases). This CDR3 has 15 residues. Trimming shortened V by 0 bases and J by 2 bases, and 8 bases separated the two germline ends. The germline V gene has CDR1 LNHNV and CDR2 YYDKDF (reference sequence). CDR3 residues: CATSRDRDTYNEQFF. The CDR3, as DNA: TGTGCCACCAGCAGAGACAGGGATACCTACAATGAGCAGTTCTTC.